Below, one T cell receptor beta chain is given with its context. The antigen remains unidentified. The data were obtained in a study of blood T cells in healthy people across ages. Findings and limits, study-wide: Correlation between TCR beta diversity and naive T cell percentage was strong. Researchers judged that diversity estimates from one million T cells fell short of true values.

Peripheral blood from each donor was collected in a volume of 8.5 to 10 milliliters. It was with a sample-barcoded 5' primer and a J-beta primer mix that a second PCR of roughly 6 to 11 cycles was run. Every sample gave at least 2.5 million paired-end reads containing CDR3. TCRdb itself ran the 5' RACE reads through MiXCR, one entry per CDR3 protein. The data show about 680,000 distinct CDR3 sequences, with around half seen just once and around 32% held by the top ten. Between the trimmed V and J ends, which lost 1 base and 7 bases, there was a span of 19 bases. Germline-derived CDR1 and CDR2 are MGHRA and YSYEKL. This CDR3 is 16 amino acids long.

Specimen: blood. This TCR came from a woman aged 60-75 years in good health. The rearrangement joins TRBV4-1 to TRBJ1-2; D is unclear. The CDR3 bases are TGCGCCAGCAGCCAAGTTGGTTCGGTAGGCGCTTTTGGCTACACCTTC. Encoded protein: CASSQVGSVGAFGYTF.